This T cell receptor (beta chain) was identified during a study of cytomegalovirus exposure and HLA in healthy donors. Clones were sequenced by immunoSEQ multiplex PCR, and TCRdb holds only the in-frame ones, with some missing. Of about 130,000 clones listed, around 89% were seen once; the top ten hold roughly 6.7%. Germline CDR1 is SGHVS and CDR2 is FNYEAQ. V shed 5 bases and J shed 6 bases, with 10 bases lying between them. This CDR3 has 13 residues. Sequenced material: PBMCs. This TCR was sampled from a woman in her 30s in good health and CMV-seropositive. This chain joins TRBV7-6 and TRBJ1-4; TRBD1 might be the D (5 bases). The CDR3 DNA is TGTGCCAGCAGCCCCTGGGGCCATGAAAAACTGTTTTTT. It encodes CASSPWGHEKLFF.